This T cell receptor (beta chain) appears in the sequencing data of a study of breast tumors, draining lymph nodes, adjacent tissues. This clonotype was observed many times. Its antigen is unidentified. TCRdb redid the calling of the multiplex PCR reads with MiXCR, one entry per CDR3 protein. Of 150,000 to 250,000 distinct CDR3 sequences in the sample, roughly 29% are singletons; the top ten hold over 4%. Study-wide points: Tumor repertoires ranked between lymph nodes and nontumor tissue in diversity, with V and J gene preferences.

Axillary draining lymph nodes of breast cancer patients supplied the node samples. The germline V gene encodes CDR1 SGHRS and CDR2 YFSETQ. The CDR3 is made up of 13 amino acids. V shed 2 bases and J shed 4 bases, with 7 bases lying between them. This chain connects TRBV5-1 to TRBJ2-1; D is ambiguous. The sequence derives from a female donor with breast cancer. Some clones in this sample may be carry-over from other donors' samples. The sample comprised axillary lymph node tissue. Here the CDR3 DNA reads TGCGCCAGCAGCTTCTCCGCGTACAATGAGCAGTTCTTC. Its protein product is CASSFSAYNEQFF.